This T cell receptor beta chain appears in the sequencing data of a study of spatial heterogeneity in lung cancer. Time point meaning: blood at routine non-recurrence follow-up after resection. The input material, whole RNA from tumor, nontumor lung or frozen PBMC, was sequenced unsorted. The sample holds many counts of this clonotype. The CDR3 length is 12 residues. Germline CDR1 reads SGHRS; CDR2 reads YFSETQ. V was cut by 4 bases and J by 7 bases, with 11 bases left in between. A single record per CDR3 protein comes from TCRdb applying MiXCR to the 5' RACE reads. This table holds around 110,000 distinct CDR3 sequences, approximately 12% found once.

This chain uses TRBV5-1 with TRBJ1-1, with D maybe TRBD1 (6 bases). Sequencing used PBMCs, obtained at follow-up. The clonotype was recovered from a male donor with early-stage non-small cell lung cancer. CDR3 DNA: TGCGCCAGCAGCAGGAAGGGGGATGAAGCTTTCTTT. Translating it yields CASSRKGDEAFF. The full variable domain, its missing parts supplied by reference TRBV5-1 and TRBJ1-1, is KAGVTQTPRYLIKTRGQQVTLSCSPISGHRSVSWYQQTPGQGLQFLFEYFSETQRNKGNFPGRFSGRQFSNSRSEMNVSTLELGDSALYLCASSRKGDEAFFGQGTRLTVV.